This T cell receptor (beta chain) was sequenced in a study of shared clonotypes between healthy human individuals. About the research overall: The study drew on a couple of women and a few men aged 18 to 49 as donors. General study findings and limits: The sole specimen, blood, was sampled, and tissue repertoires likely differ. Among donors, clonotype sharing was expected to be affected by sequencing depth.

Details on this clone: Antigen specificity is unknown.

At the deep level, the assay was run. Produced via immunoSEQ multiplex PCR; TCRdb's table is partial and in-frame only. Of about 490,000 clones in the sample, 76% were seen once. This sequence was found in a woman aged 40-49 years in good health. Some clones in this sample may be carry-over from other donors' samples. The sample comprised PBMCs.

The CDR3 bases are TGTGCCAGCGGAATAGGGTCCGGGGAGCTGTTTTTT. Encoded protein: CASGIGSGELFF. The chain combines TRBV28 with TRBJ2-2; D not resolved. The V gene lost 8 bases and the J gene lost 6 bases, with 10 bases spanning the gap. Germline-derived CDR1 and CDR2 are MDHEN and SYDVKM. The CDR3 contains 12 residues.